Shown below are 10 T cell receptor beta chains from a single sample sequenced in a study of blood T cells in healthy people across ages. The use of a sample-barcoded 5' primer and a J-beta primer mix characterized a second PCR of 7 to 11 cycles. TCRdb itself ran the 5' RACE reads through MiXCR, one entry per CDR3 protein. The data contain 800,000 to 1,000,000 distinct CDR3 sequences, roughly 43% of them seen just once; the ten biggest clones take up 13%. Material: blood. The receptor source for this set is a man aged 30 to 45 in good health.

The chain employs TRBV12-3 or TRBV12-4 and TRBJ1-1; D remains ambiguous. This CDR3 region has 15 residues. V was pared by 3 bases and J by 6 bases, with 17 bases between. As DNA, the CDR3 is TGTGCCAGCAGTTTCTTCCCCCAGCTCAGTGCTGAAGCTTTCTTT. Encoded protein: CASSFFPQLSAEAFF.

This chain uses TRBV5-1 with TRBJ2-7; D remains unclear. V gave up 5 bases and J gave up 1 base, with 10 bases separating them. Germline-derived CDR1 and CDR2 are SGHRS and YFSETQ. The CDR3 sequence is 13 residues long. The chain's CDR3 is CASSASQSYEQYF. The CDR3 nucleotides are TGCGCCAGCAGTGCCAGTCAGTCCTACGAGCAGTACTTC.

The V call is TRBV6-6, the J call TRBJ2-1; D not certain. TRBJ2-7 matches the DNA end more closely, so the J call is doubtful. Germline V CDR1 and CDR2: MNHNY, SVGAGI (reference sequence). The length of the CDR3 is 14 residues. The CDR3 DNA reads as TGTGCCAGCAGTTACGAAGTGCTGAACTACGAGCAGTACTTC. Protein: CASSYEVLNYEQYF.

This chain links TRBV18 with TRBJ2-1; D remains ambiguous. V gave up 0 bases and J gave up 7 bases, with 13 bases separating them. The CDR3 consists of 15 residues. Germline loops: CDR1 KGHSH, CDR2 LQKENI. DNA of the CDR3: TGTGCCAGCTCACCACCTGTGGGTCTCGGGAATGAGCAGTTCTTC. This sequence encodes CASSPPVGLGNEQFF.

This clonotype was counted between two and nine times. The J gene is TRBJ1-2, the V gene TRBV5-6; 7 nucleotides match TRBD1. The V and J ends lost 1 base and 2 bases, in that order; junction bases with no gene match: 5. Germline V gene lookup returns CDR1 SGHDT and CDR2 YYEEEE. The CDR3 is 15 residues long. Here the CDR3 DNA reads TGTGCCAGCAGCTTGAGGGACAGCTTCAACTATGGCTACACCTTC. Translating it yields CASSLRDSFNYGYTF.

This clonotype showed up just a few times. The chain couples TRBV6-1 to TRBJ2-1; D is unclear. The CDR3 contains 14 residues. V was shortened by 2 bases and J by 0 bases, with 5 bases between the two germline ends. Germline assignment: CDR1 MNHNS and CDR2 SASEGT. As DNA, the CDR3 is TGTGCCAGCAGTGAACAGAGCTCCTACAATGAGCAGTTCTTC. This gives the protein CASSEQSSYNEQFF.

This CDR3 is CASSLEGQAIYGYTF. CDR3 sequence (DNA): TGTGCCAGCAGCTTAGAAGGGCAGGCAATTTATGGCTACACCTTC. The V gene is TRBV7-2, the J gene TRBJ1-2; D gene ambiguous. This CDR3 has 15 amino acids. CDR1 and CDR2 from the germline V gene are SGHTA and FQGNSA. Between the trimmed V and J ends, which lost 1 base and 5 bases, there was a span of 14 bases.

The chain has TRBV20-1 and TRBJ2-7; 7 positions match TRBD2. The CDR3 has 13 residues. V was clipped by 3 bases and J by 3 bases; unmatched bases: 5. Looked up from germline, CDR1 is DFQATT and CDR2 is SNEGSKA (reference sequence). The CDR3 DNA reads TGCAGTGCTAGCCGGGGGGTGTACTACGAGCAGTACTTC. It encodes CSASRGVYYEQYF.

The chain carries TRBV6-2 or TRBV6-3 and TRBJ1-2, with D tentatively TRBD1 (6 bases). The CDR3 extends over 15 amino acids. Germline CDR1 and CDR2: MNHEY and SVGEGT. The V and J ends lost 2 bases and 2 bases respectively, with 12 bases between them. This chain's CDR3 is CASSYPGTSNYGYTF. In nucleotides, the CDR3 is TGTGCCAGCAGTTACCCCGGGACATCAAACTATGGCTACACCTTC.

Concerning this clonotype itself: Compared with germline, one end of the junction differs, possibly owing to a read error. This chain links TRBV19 with TRBJ1-2; D ambiguous. CDR1 and CDR2 from the germline V gene are LNHDA and SQIVND (reference sequence). The CDR3 runs to 11 residues. The CDR3 sequence is CAGSISYGYTF. The CDR3 bases are TGTGCCGGTAGTATCAGCTATGGCTACACCTTC.